This passage covers 2 T cell receptor beta chains from one sample sequenced in a study of cytomegalovirus exposure and HLA in healthy donors. The primer mix had 60 Vbeta and 13 Jbeta primers. The method was immunoSEQ multiplex PCR; TCRdb's version includes in-frame clones alone and lacks a portion of them. The sample lists approximately 150,000 clones; more than 70% were seen once. The sequencing sample was made of PBMCs. The receptors come from a middle-aged man in good health and CMV-seronegative.

A few counts support this clone. This chain uses TRBV4-3 with TRBJ2-1; D is perhaps TRBD2 (5 bases). CDR1 is LGHNA, CDR2 YSLEER, per germline. V shed 0 bases and J shed 4 bases, with 10 bases lying between them. This CDR3 is 15 amino acids long. CDR3 nucleotides: TGCGCCAGCAGCCAAGATCCTCGCGGGTACAATGAGCAGTTCTTC. It yields the protein CASSQDPRGYNEQFF.

The chain links TRBV10-3 to TRBJ1-5; no firm D call. This CDR3 has 15 amino acids. Per germline, CDR1 ENHRY and CDR2 SYGVKD. Trimming pared 0 bases from V and 5 bases from J, leaving 11 bases between. The CDR3 here is CAISESSAGDQPQHF. CDR3 sequence (DNA): TGTGCCATCAGTGAGTCGAGTGCGGGAGATCAGCCCCAGCATTTT.